This TCR beta chain was found in a study of cytomegalovirus exposure and HLA in healthy donors. Study conclusions and caveats: The authors later found most CMV-associated TCR beta chains appeared HLA-restricted.

PCR primers comprised 60 Vbeta and 13 Jbeta primers. TCRdb keeps only in-frame clones here, not all; method: immunoSEQ multiplex PCR. The table includes fewer than 85,000 clones, under 80% detected once. Notes on this clone: Its antigen is currently unknown.

The sequencing input was PBMCs. The receptor was derived from a man aged 60 to 69 in good health and CMV-seropositive.

The CDR3 nucleotides are TGTGCCAGCAGTTTATATTTTAGCGGGGGGGCAGAGGAGACCCAGTACTTC. It specifies CASSLYFSGGAEETQYF. V is TRBV27 and J is TRBJ2-5, with 11 positions matching TRBD2. Trimming at V came to 1 base and at J to 5 bases, leaving 9 bases not matched to a gene. The CDR3 has 17 amino acids. Germline CDR1 MNHEY, CDR2 SMNVEV (reference sequence).